These 7 T cell receptor beta chains were all obtained from the same sample, sequenced in a study of identical twins. TCRdb independently ran MiXCR on the 5' RACE reads; one entry per CDR3 protein. The sample shows approximately 680,000 distinct CDR3 sequences, 7.1% of them seen only once. The same sample was also studied in work on yellow fever vaccine responses in identical twins.

Specimen: PBMCs. The receptors stem from a woman under 30 in good health.

Here the CDR3 reads CASSGLKGGTDTQYF. CDR3 in DNA: TGCGCCAGCAGCGGGCTTAAGGGCGGCACAGATACGCAGTATTTT. The genes are TRBV5-1 and TRBJ2-3; D unclear. This CDR3 has 15 residues. Germline V gene data show CDR1 as SGHRS and CDR2 as YFSETQ. Trimming removed 4 bases from V and 1 base from J, with 13 bases in between.

The chain uses TRBV12-3 or TRBV12-4 and TRBJ2-7, with no clear D. The length of the CDR3 is 13 residues. V was cut by 4 bases and J by 1 base, with 8 bases left in between. CDR3 in amino acids: CASSSDPSYEQYF. In nucleotides, the CDR3 is TGTGCCAGCAGTTCCGACCCTTCCTACGAGCAGTACTTC.

V usage is TRBV10-3 and J usage is TRBJ1-4, with D perhaps TRBD1 (5 bases). V dropped 2 bases and J dropped 8 bases, with 12 bases sitting between them. The germline gives CDR1 ENHRY, CDR2 SYGVKD. The length of the CDR3 is 14 residues. CDR3 in amino acids: CAISEHGGNEKLFF. The CDR3 DNA reads as TGTGCCATCAGTGAGCACGGGGGAAACGAAAAACTGTTTTTT.

The genes are TRBV6-1 and TRBJ2-5; TRBD2 might be the D (5 bases). This CDR3 is built from 14 residues. V shed 6 bases and J shed 2 bases, with 13 bases lying between them. Per germline, CDR1 MNHNS and CDR2 SASEGT. Here the CDR3 reads CASRGLGLQETQYF. As DNA, the CDR3 is TGTGCCAGCAGGGGTCTAGGACTTCAAGAGACCCAGTACTTC.

This clonotype was observed at least ten times. The V call is TRBV2, the J call TRBJ2-2; 13 positions agree with TRBD2. Germline assignment: CDR1 SNHLY and CDR2 FYNNEI. With 6 bases clipped from V and 5 bases from J, the junction kept 3 bases outside the gene matches. The CDR3 has 15 amino acids. This CDR3 is CASRRTSGSTGELFF. The DNA of the CDR3 is TGTGCCAGCAGACGGACTAGCGGGAGTACCGGGGAGCTGTTTTTT.

This clonotype came up many times. J is TRBJ2-1 and V is TRBV9; TRBD2 is a possible D gene (6 bases). The CDR3 length is 16 residues. The V end lost 4 bases, the J end lost 3 bases, and 17 bases lay between the germline ends. The germline gives CDR1 SGDLS, CDR2 YYNGEE. CDR3 sequence (DNA): TGTGCCAGCAGCCCCCCCCAGCGGGTCGACTACAATGAGCAGTTCTTC. As protein: CASSPPQRVDYNEQFF.

The gene calls are TRBV4-1 and TRBJ2-1; D ambiguous. Trimming left V 4 bases short and J 10 bases short, with 14 bases between. The germline V gene has CDR1 MGHRA and CDR2 YSYEKL. This CDR3 has 13 amino acids. As DNA, the CDR3 is TGCGCCAGCAGCCCGCCTAAGGTGTGGGAGCAGTTCTTC. Translating it yields CASSPPKVWEQFF.